The next 24 T cell receptor beta chains were all read from a single sample in a study of cytomegalovirus exposure and HLA in healthy donors. It was with 60 Vbeta and 13 Jbeta primers that the PCR ran. Assay used: immunoSEQ multiplex PCR; TCRdb lists only in-frame clones, some missing. The sample yields around 100,000 clones, almost 80% seen once. The sample consisted of PBMCs. Every receptor here comes from a man aged 50-60 years in good health and CMV-seropositive.

In DNA form, the CDR3 reads TGTGCCAGCAGTCCGGACAGACTCGACCAAGAGACCCAGTACTTC. This translates into CASSPDRLDQETQYF. The V gene is TRBV27, the J gene TRBJ2-5; tentatively, D is TRBD1 (6 bases). Germline CDR1 and CDR2: MNHEY and SMNVEV (reference sequence). Trimming shortened V by 5 bases and J by 0 bases, and 13 bases separated the two germline ends. CDR3 length equals 15 residues.

This clone has more than one count but fewer than ten. This rearrangement joins TRBV29-1 to TRBJ2-1; 12 bases fit TRBD2. V trimming: 4 bases; J trimming: 10 bases; junction bases outside the gene matches: 17. The CDR3 is 17 amino acids. Germline values: CDR1 SQVTM, CDR2 ANQGSEA. Written as DNA, the CDR3 is TGCAGCGTTGTTGTACAGGGAGGGCGACTAGCGGGAGACGAGCAGTTCTTC. Translated, it gives CSVVVQGGRLAGDEQFF.

The CDR3 protein is CASSRQLVTNEQFF. The CDR3 bases are TGTGCCAGTAGTCGCCAACTAGTAACCAATGAGCAGTTCTTC. The rearrangement links TRBV19 to TRBJ2-1, with D possibly matching TRBD2 (5 bases). This CDR3 spans 14 amino acids. CDR1 LNHDA and CDR2 SQIVND come from the germline V gene (reference sequence). Deletions cut 5 bases from V and 6 bases from J, with 14 bases between.

The genes are TRBV27 and TRBJ2-1; D not certain. The V end was cut by 0 bases, the J end by 3 bases, with 12 bases between. Germline CDR1 MNHEY, CDR2 SMNVEV (reference sequence). There are 16 residues in the CDR3. The CDR3 DNA reads TGTGCCAGCAGTTTATCCGCCGGTCAACTCTACAATGAGCAGTTCTTC. This gives the protein CASSLSAGQLYNEQFF.

The J gene is TRBJ2-7, the V gene TRBV6-1; TRBD1 might be the D (6 bases). Trimming pared 8 bases from V and 2 bases from J, leaving 19 bases between. Looked up from germline, CDR1 is MNHNS and CDR2 is SASEGT. CDR3 length: 15 amino acids. This CDR3 reads CASGWETGGPYEQYF. DNA for the CDR3: TGTGCCAGCGGGTGGGAGACAGGTGGTCCCTACGAGCAGTACTTC.

The genes are TRBV30 and TRBJ2-3; 8 nucleotides align to TRBD1. Germline CDR1 GTSNPN, CDR2 SVGIG (reference sequence). The CDR3 length is 16 residues. V shed 4 bases, J shed 4 bases, and the junction held 13 bases outside the gene matches. The CDR3 DNA reads as TGTGCCTGGACCAAAAAAACGGGACAGGCACCAGATACGCAGTATTTT. As protein: CAWTKKTGQAPDTQYF.

This clone occurred once. The rearrangement uses TRBV28 and TRBJ2-7; a possible D gene is TRBD1 (5 bases). This CDR3 contains 13 residues. Germline V lookup: CDR1 MDHEN, CDR2 SYDVKM. The V end was cut by 5 bases, the J end by 2 bases, with 10 bases between. In DNA, the CDR3 is TGTGCCAGCAGTGGGGCGGAGACCTACGAGCAGTACTTC. This codes for CASSGAETYEQYF.

The V call is TRBV11-2, the J call TRBJ1-2; a weak D match, TRBD1 (5 bases). This CDR3 has 14 amino acids. Per the germline V gene, CDR1 is SGHAT and CDR2 is FQNNGV. Trimming stripped 0 bases from V and 3 bases from J, with 8 bases between. CDR3 nucleotide sequence: TGTGCCAGCAGCTTAGATCAGGGTGACTATGGCTACACCTTC. It encodes CASSLDQGDYGYTF.

This clone was detected a few times. V gene TRBV2 combines with J gene TRBJ2-7; TRBD1 aligns across 7 bases. The ends lost 5 bases at V and 2 bases at J; junction bases unmatched: 12. Germline-derived CDR1 and CDR2 are SNHLY and FYNNEI. CDR3 length: 16 amino acids. The CDR3 spells CASSLAGEQGAYEQYF. The CDR3 nucleotides read TGTGCCAGCAGTCTGGCCGGGGAGCAGGGGGCCTACGAGCAGTACTTC.

The chain employs TRBV6-5 and TRBJ2-7; 12 bases map to TRBD2. CDR3 length: 15 amino acids. V was pared by 6 bases and J by 7 bases, with 10 bases of the junction left unmatched. Germline V gene data show CDR1 as MNHEY and CDR2 as SVGAGI. The CDR3 region is CASSQTSGRYGEQYF. The CDR3 region has the DNA TGTGCCAGCAGCCAAACTAGCGGGAGGTACGGTGAGCAGTACTTC.

This chain joins TRBV9 and TRBJ2-2; TRBD2 matches 8 bases. The CDR3 is 15 residues long. The V gene's germline CDR1 is SGDLS and CDR2 YYNGEE. Germline trimming cut 1 base from V and 6 bases from J; bases unmatched to any gene: 5. CDR3 bases: TGTGCCAGCAGCGTAAGCGGGAGAATGGCCGGGGAGCTGTTTTTT. Its translation is CASSVSGRMAGELFF. Using reference TRBV9 and TRBJ2-2 for the parts outside the CDR3, the full variable domain is DSGVTQTPKHLITATGQRVTLRCSPRSGDLSVYWYQQSLDQGLQFLIQYYNGEERAKGNILERFSAQQFPDLHSELNLSSLELGDSALYFCASSVSGRMAGELFFGEGSRLTVL.

The chain combines TRBV12-1 with TRBJ2-3; TRBD1 is the table's D call, not checked against the DNA. TRBV12-1 is tagged as a pseudogene. The CDR3 runs to 18 residues. The CDR3 region has the DNA TGTGCCAGCAGCCTCCCCGGGGCTCGGACAGGGGCGCGGGATACGCAGTATTTT. It yields the protein CASSLPGARTGARDTQYF.

J is TRBJ2-1 and V is TRBV6-1; perhaps TRBD2 as D (6 bases). Germline V gives CDR1 MNHNS, CDR2 SASEGT. Between the trimmed V and J ends, which lost 2 bases and 0 bases, there was a span of 11 bases. There are 16 residues in the CDR3. CDR3 DNA sequence: TGTGCCAGCAGTGAACTAGCGTCCAGCTCCTACAATGAGCAGTTCTTC. Translated: CASSELASSSYNEQFF.

The chain carries TRBV5-5 and TRBJ2-7; D is possibly TRBD1 (6 bases). The germline V gene encodes CDR1 SGHKS and CDR2 YYEKEE (reference sequence). This CDR3 has 14 residues. Between the trimmed V and J ends, which lost 0 bases and 6 bases, there was a span of 13 bases. CDR3 sequence: CASSLEQGFSEQYF. The CDR3 DNA is TGTGCCAGCAGCTTGGAACAGGGTTTCTCCGAGCAGTACTTC.

The chain combines TRBV2 with TRBJ2-2; 8 nucleotides align to TRBD2. The CDR3 length is 15 residues. V gave up 3 bases and J gave up 4 bases; unmatched junction bases: 4. Germline V CDR1 and CDR2: SNHLY, FYNNEI. The CDR3 DNA is TGTGCCAGCAGTGATGGAAGCGGGAGCACCGGGGAGCTGTTTTTT. It yields the protein CASSDGSGSTGELFF.

The rearrangement uses TRBV28 and TRBJ2-5; 10 nucleotides match TRBD2. Germline loops: CDR1 MDHEN, CDR2 SYDVKM. CDR3 size: 15 residues. Trimming took 3 bases from V and 7 from J; bases not matched to a gene: 8. CDR3 DNA sequence: TGTGCCAGCAGTTTTCTGGCTAGCGGGAGTTGGACCCAGTACTTC. Amino acid sequence: CASSFLASGSWTQYF.

This chain links TRBV6-1 with TRBJ1-1; 7 bases are shared with TRBD1. CDR3 length: 14 amino acids. Germline V gene sequence: CDR1 MNHNS, CDR2 SASEGT. J gave up 1 base and V 7 bases, and 6 bases lay outside the gene matches. CDR3 DNA: TGTGCCAGCAAAAACAGGGGCCCGAACACTGAAGCTTTCTTT. It specifies CASKNRGPNTEAFF.

This clone was observed once. V is TRBV7-8 and J is TRBJ2-1, with 10 positions matching TRBD2. The CDR3 is 15 amino acids. Unmatched junction bases numbered 7, after V lost 3 bases and J lost 8 bases. Germline CDR1 and CDR2: SGHVS and FQNEAQ. DNA of the CDR3: TGTGCCAGCAGCTTCGGGACTAGCGCGATCGATGAGCAGTTCTTC. Its translation is CASSFGTSAIDEQFF.

This chain connects TRBV7-8 to TRBJ2-3; 8 bases line up with TRBD2. V dropped 1 base and J dropped 5; count of bases not matched to a gene: 5. This CDR3 region has 15 residues. The germline V gene has CDR1 SGHVS and CDR2 FQNEAQ. CDR3 sequence reads: CASSLVGGEVDTQYF. The DNA for the CDR3 is TGTGCCAGCAGCTTAGTCGGGGGGGAGGTAGATACGCAGTATTTT.

The J gene is TRBJ2-7, the V gene TRBV5-1; the match to TRBD2 covers 11 bases. CDR3 size: 16 residues. Germline V gene lookup returns CDR1 SGHRS and CDR2 YFSETQ. The V segment lost 4 bases and the J segment 1 base; nucleotides outside the gene matches: 7. CDR3 nucleotide sequence: TGCGCCAGCAGCACATTAGCGGGAGGGGGGTCCTACGAGCAGTACTTC. Amino acids: CASSTLAGGGSYEQYF. The variable domain in full, completed from reference TRBV5-1 and TRBJ2-7, reads KAGVTQTPRYLIKTRGQQVTLSCSPISGHRSVSWYQQTPGQGLQFLFEYFSETQRNKGNFPGRFSGRQFSNSRSEMNVSTLELGDSALYLCASSTLAGGGSYEQYFGPGTRLTVT.

V is TRBV11-2 and J is TRBJ2-3, with 8 nucleotides matching TRBD1. The length of the CDR3 is 15 residues. Germline-derived CDR1 and CDR2 are SGHAT and FQNNGV. The junction had 6 bases not matched to a gene; V was cut back by 4 bases and J by 3 bases. The chain's CDR3 is CASSYGQGRTDTQYF. The CDR3 bases are TGTGCCAGCAGCTACGGACAGGGCAGGACAGATACGCAGTATTTT. Based on the CDR3 plus reference TRBV11-2 and TRBJ2-3, the full variable domain is EAGVAQSPRYKIIEKRQSVAFWCNPISGHATLYWYQQILGQGPKLLIQFQNNGVVDDSQLPKDRFSAERLKGVDSTLKIQPAKLEDSAVYLCASSYGQGRTDTQYFGPGTRLTVL.

The chain uses TRBV5-4 and TRBJ2-7; 9 bases are shared with TRBD2. The CDR3 is 14 residues long. The V gene's germline CDR1 is SGHNT and CDR2 YYREEE (reference sequence). Trimming took 4 bases from V and 5 from J; bases not matched to a gene: 7. The CDR3, as DNA: TGTGCCAGCAGCGTAGCGGGAGCTGGGAACGAGCAGTACTTC. Translating gives CASSVAGAGNEQYF.

The chain links TRBV6-5 to TRBJ2-7; 7 bases are shared with TRBD2. CDR3 length: 14 residues. V shed 6 bases, J shed 10 bases, and the junction held 15 bases outside the gene matches. Per germline, CDR1 MNHEY and CDR2 SVGAGI. CDR3 region: CASSRAGTATSQYF. In DNA, the CDR3 is TGTGCCAGCAGCCGAGCGGGAACTGCTACGAGCCAGTACTTC.

The chain carries TRBV6-5 and TRBJ2-5; tentative D call: TRBD2 (7 bases). The germline gives CDR1 MNHEY, CDR2 SVGAGI. The CDR3 sequence is 15 residues long. Trimming removed 6 bases at V and 4 bases at J, with 18 bases between. This chain's CDR3 is CASSLLRGRGETQYF. In DNA form, the CDR3 reads TGTGCCAGCAGCCTCCTTAGGGGGAGGGGAGAGACCCAGTACTTC.